One sample yielded the 18 T cell receptor beta chains listed below, sequenced in a study of T-cell memory formation after mild COVID-19. Via MiXCR, TCRdb re-called the 5' RACE reads, giving one row per CDR3 protein. The repertoire consists of 130,000 to 150,000 distinct CDR3 sequences, with 15% to 20% occurring once and the leading ten covering around 2.4%. Sequencing used PBMCs or a T cell subset sorted from them (not recorded which). These receptors all stem from an adult woman who had mild COVID-19 (a few samples of this study predate the infection). Cell type and time point are not known.

This chain joins TRBV6-1 and TRBJ2-7, with no clear D. This CDR3 has 12 amino acids. The germline V gene encodes CDR1 MNHNS and CDR2 SASEGT. The V end was cut by 8 bases, the J end by 4 bases, with 12 bases between. CDR3 DNA: TGTGCCAGCGCCAGTTTCGGTTACGAGCAGTACTTC. Its translation is CASASFGYEQYF.

The CDR3 DNA follows: TGCAGTGCTAGCCGAGCGGGAGGGGGCCCCTACAATGAGCAGTTCTTC. This encodes CSASRAGGGPYNEQFF. This chain uses TRBV20-1 with TRBJ2-1; the match to TRBD2 covers 10 bases. CDR3 length equals 16 residues. V lost 3 bases to trimming and J lost 2 bases; unmatched junction nucleotides: 7. The germline V gene has CDR1 DFQATT and CDR2 SNEGSKA (reference sequence).

This clonotype was counted between two and nine times. The chain carries TRBV4-2 and TRBJ2-1; 10 bases fit TRBD2. The germline V gene has CDR1 LGHNA and CDR2 YNFKEQ. Trimming cost V 4 bases and J 5 bases; bases outside gene matches: 5. The CDR3 length is 15 residues. The CDR3 spells CASSPAGGPNNEQFF. The CDR3 DNA is TGTGCCAGCAGCCCAGCGGGAGGGCCTAACAATGAGCAGTTCTTC.

The table lists this clonotype with a few counts. The J gene is TRBJ2-3, the V gene TRBV7-9; weak D call: TRBD2 (7 bases). Between the trimmed V and J ends, which lost 1 base and 11 bases, there was a span of 16 bases. CDR3 length: 14 amino acids. The germline gives CDR1 SEHNR, CDR2 FQNEAQ (reference sequence). The DNA for the CDR3 is TGTGCCAGCAGCTTAGACGGGGGGCTCCCGAAGCAGTATTTT. Its protein product is CASSLDGGLPKQYF.

This clonotype was observed a handful of times. The CDR3 DNA reads as TGTGCCAGCAGCCCCCGGGGGGTCTTCCAAGAGACCCAGTACTTC. This sequence encodes CASSPRGVFQETQYF. This chain joins TRBV3-1 and TRBJ2-5; 7 bases map to TRBD2. V gave up 4 bases and J gave up 1 base; unmatched junction bases: 6. This CDR3 contains 15 residues. Germline CDR1 LGHDT, CDR2 YNNKEL (reference sequence).

The chain is built from TRBV5-8 and TRBJ2-7; maybe TRBD2 (5 bases). Per germline, CDR1 SGHTS and CDR2 YDEGEE. Trimming cost V 3 bases and J 7 bases, with 17 bases left between them. The CDR3 is 14 residues long. As DNA, the CDR3 is TGTGCCAGCAGCTCCGGTCTGAGGGCTGGAGAGCAGTACTTC. Translation: CASSSGLRAGEQYF.

This clonotype was seen more than once but under ten times. CDR3 loop: CASSLLLSSGSLEQYF. In DNA form, the CDR3 reads TGTGCCAGCAGCTTGTTGTTATCTAGCGGGAGTCTCGAGCAGTACTTC. The rearrangement uses TRBV5-6 and TRBJ2-7, with 10 bases fitting TRBD2. This CDR3 contains 16 residues. J lost 6 bases, V lost 1 base, and 10 bases had no gene match. The germline gives CDR1 SGHDT, CDR2 YYEEEE.

The gene calls are TRBV20-1 and TRBJ2-7; 11 nucleotides match TRBD1. J lost 2 bases, V lost 4 bases, and 4 bases had no gene match. Germline V CDR1 and CDR2: DFQATT, SNEGSKA (reference sequence). The CDR3 consists of 14 residues. The CDR3 protein is CSANGGQGAYEQYF. The CDR3 DNA sequence: TGCAGTGCTAATGGGGGACAGGGGGCCTACGAGCAGTACTTC.

This clonotype was counted a few times. The chain uses TRBV15 and TRBJ1-3; weak D call: TRBD1 (6 bases). The CDR3 sequence is 15 residues long. CDR1 is LNHNV and CDR2 is YYDKDF in the germline V gene (reference sequence). The V gene lost 0 bases and the J gene lost 3 bases, with 9 bases spanning the gap. The CDR3 sequence is CATSRDRGGGNTIYF. The CDR3 DNA is TGTGCCACCAGCAGAGACAGGGGAGGTGGAAACACCATATATTTT. The full variable domain, rest sourced from reference TRBV15 and TRBJ1-3, is DAMVIQNPRYQVTQFGKPVTLSCSQTLNHNVMYWYQQKSSQAPKLLFHYYDKDFNNEADTPDNFQSRRPNTSFCFLDIRSPGLGDTAMYLCATSRDRGGGNTIYFGEGSWLTVV.

The chain uses TRBV30 and TRBJ1-6, with TRBD1 identical over 8 bases. Germline V gene lookup returns CDR1 GTSNPN and CDR2 SVGIG (reference sequence). There are 16 residues in the CDR3. Unmatched junction bases numbered 9, after V lost 1 base and J lost 7 bases. The CDR3 here is CAWSASGGQVNSPLHF. In DNA, the CDR3 is TGTGCCTGGAGTGCCTCCGGGGGACAGGTGAATTCACCCCTCCACTTT.

This clonotype turned up a few times. This chain joins TRBV24-1 and TRBJ2-1, with D perhaps matching TRBD1 or TRBD2 (5 bases each). Deletions cut 5 bases from V and 0 bases from J, with 13 bases between. This CDR3 contains 16 residues. Looked up from germline, CDR1 is KGHDR and CDR2 is SFDVKD. CDR3 sequence reads: CATSGSGTSSYNEQFF. CDR3 DNA sequence: TGTGCCACCAGTGGATCCGGGACGAGCTCCTACAATGAGCAGTTCTTC.

There are many counts of this clonotype. The chain couples TRBV7-2 to TRBJ2-1, with 12 bases matching TRBD1. In germline, CDR1 is SGHTA, CDR2 FQGNSA. This CDR3 has 15 amino acids. V was clipped by 5 bases and J by 6 bases; unmatched bases: 5. As DNA, the CDR3 is TGTGCCAGCAGCGGGGACAGGGGGCGCTTCAATGAGCAGTTCTTC. Protein sequence: CASSGDRGRFNEQFF.

The DNA of the CDR3 is TGTGCCAGCAGTGCTCTGGGAGTGGGAGATACGCAGTATTTT. It yields the protein CASSALGVGDTQYF. The chain uses TRBV6-4 and TRBJ2-3; possibly TRBD2 for D (5 bases). Trimming pared 4 bases from V and 5 bases from J, leaving 13 bases between. The CDR3 length is 14 residues. CDR1 MRHNA and CDR2 SNTAGT come from the germline V gene.

The V call is TRBV12-3 or TRBV12-4, the J call TRBJ2-7, with D possibly being TRBD1 (6 bases). CDR3 length: 14 residues. The V gene lost 6 bases and the J gene lost 0 bases, with 12 bases spanning the gap. This CDR3 reads CASRPGHPSYEQYF. CDR3 nucleotide sequence: TGTGCCAGCAGACCGGGACATCCCTCCTACGAGCAGTACTTC.

V gene TRBV5-1 combines with J gene TRBJ1-1; 7 nucleotides agree with TRBD1. The CDR3 contains 18 residues. CDR1 is SGHRS, CDR2 YFSETQ, per germline. The V segment lost 1 base and the J segment 1 base; nucleotides outside the gene matches: 13. CDR3 DNA sequence: TGCGCCAGCAGCTTGAACCCGACATTCAGGGGGGAGAACACTGAAGCTTTCTTT. This codes for CASSLNPTFRGENTEAFF.

This chain links TRBV5-1 with TRBJ2-2; tentative D call: TRBD1 (8 bases). This CDR3 region has 20 residues. CDR1 and CDR2 from the germline V gene are SGHRS and YFSETQ. Trimming pared 4 bases from V and 0 bases from J, leaving 25 bases between. The CDR3 region has the DNA TGCGCCAGCAGCCCCCGTCTTGGGACAGGACTAGAATCGAACACCGGGGAGCTGTTTTTT. It encodes CASSPRLGTGLESNTGELFF. Supplemented by reference TRBV5-1 and TRBJ2-2, the full variable domain reads KAGVTQTPRYLIKTRGQQVTLSCSPISGHRSVSWYQQTPGQGLQFLFEYFSETQRNKGNFPGRFSGRQFSNSRSEMNVSTLELGDSALYLCASSPRLGTGLESNTGELFFGEGSRLTVL.

The gene calls are TRBV12-3 or TRBV12-4 and TRBJ1-2; weak D call: TRBD1 (5 bases). V lost 1 base, J lost 8 bases, and 23 bases lay in between. This CDR3 is 17 amino acids long. This CDR3 reads CASSLDGWGRVPWGYTF. For the CDR3, the DNA is TGTGCCAGCAGTTTAGACGGATGGGGCAGGGTCCCGTGGGGCTACACCTTC.

This clonotype was picked up a small number of times. The chain joins TRBV12-3 or TRBV12-4 to TRBJ2-7; 8 bases are a match to TRBD1. Trimming took 5 bases from V and 6 from J; bases not matched to a gene: 3. The CDR3 has 12 amino acids. In nucleotides, the CDR3 is TGTGCCAGCAGTCCGACAGGGGTCGAGCAGTACTTC. It translates to CASSPTGVEQYF.